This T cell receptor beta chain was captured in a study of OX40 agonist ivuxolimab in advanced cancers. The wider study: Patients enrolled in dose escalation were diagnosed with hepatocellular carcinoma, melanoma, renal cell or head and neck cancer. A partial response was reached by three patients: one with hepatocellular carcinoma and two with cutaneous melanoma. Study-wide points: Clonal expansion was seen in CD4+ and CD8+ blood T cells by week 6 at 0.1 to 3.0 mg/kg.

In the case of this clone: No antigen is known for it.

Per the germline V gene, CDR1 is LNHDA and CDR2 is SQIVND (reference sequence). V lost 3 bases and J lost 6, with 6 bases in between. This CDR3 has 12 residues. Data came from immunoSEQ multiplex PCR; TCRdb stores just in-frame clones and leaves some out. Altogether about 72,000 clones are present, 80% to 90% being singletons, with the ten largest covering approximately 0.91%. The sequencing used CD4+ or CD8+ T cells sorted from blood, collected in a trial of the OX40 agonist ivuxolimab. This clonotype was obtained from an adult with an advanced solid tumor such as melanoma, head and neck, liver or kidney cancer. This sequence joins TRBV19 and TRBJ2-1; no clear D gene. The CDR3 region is CASSMRGNEQFF. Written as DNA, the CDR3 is TGTGCCAGTAGTATGCGCGGCAATGAGCAGTTCTTC.